The 20 T cell receptor beta chains below were found in one sample sequenced in a study of PD-L1 blockade in urothelial cancer. The time point was: pretreatment peripheral blood. Clones were sequenced by immunoSEQ multiplex PCR, and TCRdb holds only the in-frame ones, with some missing. In the table there are about 55,000 clones, 84% of which are singletons. Sample: PBMCs, taken around atezolizumab (anti-PD-L1) treatment. The source is a man aged 50-60 years with urothelial cancer.

The chain employs TRBV2 and TRBJ2-3, with 8 bases identical to TRBD2. The CDR3 covers 15 residues. Germline loops: CDR1 SNHLY, CDR2 FYNNEI. Unmatched junction bases numbered 8, after V lost 5 bases and J lost 4 bases. CDR3 in amino acids: CASSMTSVSPDTQYF. Here the CDR3 DNA reads TGTGCCAGCAGTATGACTAGCGTCAGCCCAGATACGCAGTATTTT. The full variable domain, in which reference TRBV2 and TRBJ2-3 provide the parts outside the CDR3, is EPEVTQTPSHQVTQMGQEVILRCVPISNHLYFYWYRQILGQKVEFLVSFYNNEISEKSEIFDDQFSVERPDGSNFTLKIRSTKLEDSAMYFCASSMTSVSPDTQYFGPGTRLTVL.

Notes on this clone: The sample carries other DNA sequences with the same CDR3. The chain uses TRBV7-2 and TRBJ2-7; 9 nucleotides align to TRBD1. Germline lookup yields CDR1 SGHTA and CDR2 FQGNSA. This CDR3 spans 14 amino acids. J gave up 4 bases and V 1 base, and 2 bases lay outside the gene matches. This chain's CDR3 is CASSLDRGRYEQYF. The CDR3 DNA follows: TGTGCCAGCAGCTTAGACAGGGGGCGATACGAGCAGTACTTC.

V usage is TRBV7-2 and J usage is TRBJ2-2; TRBD2 aligns across 9 bases. Germline V gene lookup returns CDR1 SGHTA and CDR2 FQGNSA. Trimming cost V 5 bases and J 4 bases; bases outside gene matches: 5. The CDR3 is 15 amino acids. CDR3 nucleotides: TGTGCCAGCAGCCAGAGGCGGGGGGGCACCGGGGAGCTGTTTTTT. Translation: CASSQRRGGTGELFF.

The chain recombines TRBV30 with TRBJ1-3; no clear D gene. The CDR3 spans 12 residues. Deletions cut 4 bases from V and 1 base from J, with 5 bases between. Per germline, CDR1 GTSNPN and CDR2 SVGIG (reference sequence). Here the CDR3 reads CAWTGSGNTIYF. The CDR3 DNA is TGTGCCTGGACGGGGTCTGGAAACACCATATATTTT. The variable domain in full, with the rest retrieved from reference TRBV30 and TRBJ1-3, is SQTIHQWPATLVQPVGSPLSLECTVEGTSNPNLYWYRQAAGRGLQLLFYSVGIGQISSEVPQNLSASRPQDRQFILSSKKLLLSDSGFYLCAWTGSGNTIYFGEGSWLTVV.

The chain combines TRBV6-1 with TRBJ1-3; TRBD1 is a possible D gene (5 bases). With 8 bases removed from V and 1 base from J, the gap between germline ends came to 6 bases. From germline, CDR1 is MNHNS and CDR2 SASEGT. The CDR3 runs to 12 residues. CDR3 sequence (DNA): TGTGCCAGCTCAGGGTCTGGAAACACCATATATTTT. The encoded protein is CASSGSGNTIYF.

V and J are TRBV5-6 and TRBJ2-3; possibly TRBD1 for D (7 bases). This CDR3 comprises 16 residues. Germline V gene data show CDR1 as SGHDT and CDR2 as YYEEEE. V gave up 0 bases and J gave up 4 bases, with 15 bases separating them. The CDR3 DNA reads TGTGCCAGCAGCTTGGTGGACAGGAGGGAGCCAGATACGCAGTATTTT. The encoded protein is CASSLVDRREPDTQYF.

Only one count was recorded for this clone. V is TRBV4-3 and J is TRBJ2-7; TRBD2 aligns across 7 bases. Trimming removed 1 base from V and 4 bases from J; junction bases left unmatched: 7. CDR3 length equals 15 residues. Germline V gene data show CDR1 as LGHNA and CDR2 as YSLEER. CDR3 in DNA: TGCGCCAGCAGCCAAGGGGTTGGGCGGGAGTACGAGCAGTACTTC. It encodes CASSQGVGREYEQYF.

The chain uses TRBV9 and TRBJ2-3; 7 bases are a match to TRBD2. Germline assignment: CDR1 SGDLS and CDR2 YYNGEE. V shed 4 bases and J 3 bases; nucleotides not matched to a gene: 8. This CDR3 has 15 amino acids. DNA for the CDR3: TGTGCCAGCAGCCCACGGACTAGTTGGACAGATACGCAGTATTTT. It codes for CASSPRTSWTDTQYF.

V and J are TRBV27 and TRBJ2-3, with D hard to call. Trimming took off 5 bases at V and 2 bases at J, with 2 bases between the two ends. CDR1 and CDR2 (germline): MNHEY, SMNVEV (reference sequence). The CDR3 length is 11 residues. The CDR3 is CASSHTDTQYF. The CDR3 DNA reads as TGTGCCAGCAGTCACACAGATACGCAGTATTTT.

This sequence joins TRBV19 and TRBJ1-1; the D gene is possibly TRBD1 (6 bases). In germline, CDR1 is LNHDA, CDR2 SQIVND (reference sequence). CDR3 length: 14 residues. Trimming removed 7 bases at V and 0 bases at J, with 12 bases between. The CDR3 is CASNRGQMNTEAFF. CDR3 bases: TGTGCCAGTAATCGAGGACAGATGAACACTGAAGCTTTCTTT.

CDR3 coding DNA: TGCGCCACCCTTGGACAGGGGAAGAACGAGCAGTACTTC. Its translation: CATLGQGKNEQYF. This chain links TRBV10-2 with TRBJ2-7; 9 bases are shared with TRBD1. CDR3 length: 13 residues. J lost 5 bases, V lost 10 bases, and 9 bases had no gene match. Germline CDR1 WSHSY, CDR2 SAAADI.

The chain employs TRBV2 and TRBJ2-1; possible D gene TRBD2, 5 bases. Germline lookup yields CDR1 SNHLY and CDR2 FYNNEI. CDR3 size: 14 residues. V lost 5 bases and J lost 0, with 8 bases in between. The CDR3 DNA reads TGTGCCAGCAGTTCGGGGAGCTCCTACAATGAGCAGTTCTTC. It is translated as CASSSGSSYNEQFF.

The chain has TRBV10-3 and TRBJ1-1; D is perhaps TRBD1 (6 bases). The CDR3 is made up of 14 amino acids. CDR1 and CDR2 from the germline V gene are ENHRY and SYGVKD. The germline V and J ends were trimmed by 6 bases and 6 bases, with 17 bases remaining between them. CDR3 residues: CAIRPWEGGPEAFF. CDR3 sequence (DNA): TGTGCCATCAGGCCGTGGGAGGGGGGGCCTGAAGCTTTCTTT.

The V gene is TRBV30, the J gene TRBJ1-4; 7 bases map to TRBD1. With V trimmed by 0 bases and J by 0 bases, 1 base remained unmatched. From germline, CDR1 is GTSNPN and CDR2 SVGIG (reference sequence). This CDR3 comprises 15 residues. The CDR3 nucleotides are TGTGCCTGGAGTGTAGGGACAGCAACTAATGAAAAACTGTTTTTT. This gives the protein CAWSVGTATNEKLFF.

Only a few counts were recorded for this clone. This chain connects TRBV10-1 to TRBJ2-1, with TRBD1 identical over 7 bases. J was trimmed by 0 bases and V by 2 bases; bases with no gene match: 4. The CDR3 covers 16 residues. CDR1 and CDR2 (germline): WNHNN, SYGVQD (reference sequence). This CDR3 reads CASSEKQGSSYNEQFF. In DNA, the CDR3 is TGCGCCAGCAGTGAGAAACAGGGGAGCTCCTACAATGAGCAGTTCTTC.

This clone was observed a handful of times. The V gene is TRBV9, the J gene TRBJ2-1; 7 bases are a match to TRBD2. This CDR3 comprises 16 residues. Germline lookup yields CDR1 SGDLS and CDR2 YYNGEE. V lost 0 bases, J lost 2 bases, and 5 bases stayed unmatched. This chain's CDR3 is CASSVGVGGTYNEQFF. The CDR3 DNA reads as TGTGCCAGCAGCGTAGGGGTGGGAGGGACCTACAATGAGCAGTTCTTC.

The chain uses TRBV2 and TRBJ2-4, with TRBD2 matching over 10 bases. Per germline, CDR1 SNHLY and CDR2 FYNNEI. This CDR3 is 16 amino acids long. The V gene end was trimmed by 6 bases and the J gene end by 0 bases; junction bases not matched to a gene: 5. The CDR3 loop is CASRVAGGIAKNIQYF. CDR3 sequence (DNA): TGTGCCAGCAGGGTAGCGGGGGGTATAGCCAAAAACATTCAGTACTTC.

The V call is TRBV5-1, the J call TRBJ2-1; possibly TRBD1 for D (5 bases). V lost 2 bases, J lost 10 bases, and 13 bases lay in between. The germline gives CDR1 SGHRS, CDR2 YFSETQ. The CDR3 length is 13 residues. The CDR3 DNA sequence: TGCGCCAGCAGCTTACTACAGGTCACCGAGCAGTTCTTC. This codes for CASSLLQVTEQFF.

This clone appeared once. The CDR3 coding sequence is TGTGCCAGCTCACCACTGGAGAGAAACACTGAAGCTTTCTTT. It translates to CASSPLERNTEAFF. V usage is TRBV18 and J usage is TRBJ1-1; no definite D call. The CDR3 is 14 residues long. Trimming shortened V by 1 base and J by 2 bases, and 8 bases separated the two germline ends. Germline CDR1 reads KGHSH; CDR2 reads LQKENI.

CDR3 in DNA: TGTGCCACCAGCAGAGAGACAGGGTCTAGTCAGCCCCAGCATTTT. It is translated as CATSRETGSSQPQHF. The genes are TRBV15 and TRBJ1-5; 7 nucleotides match TRBD1. The trim removed 0 bases at V and 6 bases at J, leaving 5 bases unmatched. CDR1 and CDR2 (germline): LNHNV, YYDKDF (reference sequence). The CDR3 is 15 residues long.